This TCR beta chain was found in a study of T cell responses to AZD1222 COVID-19 vaccine. General study points: The span of vaccine-associated CD4 TCRs extended across spike, with dominance at 160-218 and 743-854. Repertoire samples came only from after the peak T cell response.

Method: immunoSEQ multiplex PCR; TCRdb's copy keeps in-frame clones and lacks some. The sample contains 110,000 to 150,000 clones, about 92% of which appear only once. Of note for this clone: What it binds is unknown. This sample includes further DNA sequences coding for the same CDR3.

The CDR3 has 14 amino acids. V dropped 3 bases and J dropped 7 bases, with 13 bases sitting between them. The V gene's germline CDR1 is MDHEN and CDR2 SYDVKM. J is TRBJ1-5 and V is TRBV28, with D perhaps matching TRBD1 (6 bases). The input for sequencing was peripheral blood, taken on day 0 of AZD1222 vaccination. This clonotype originated in an adult in good health. CDR3: CASSLRGGHQPQHF. The CDR3, as DNA: TGTGCCAGCAGTTTGCGAGGGGGGCACCAGCCCCAGCATTTT.